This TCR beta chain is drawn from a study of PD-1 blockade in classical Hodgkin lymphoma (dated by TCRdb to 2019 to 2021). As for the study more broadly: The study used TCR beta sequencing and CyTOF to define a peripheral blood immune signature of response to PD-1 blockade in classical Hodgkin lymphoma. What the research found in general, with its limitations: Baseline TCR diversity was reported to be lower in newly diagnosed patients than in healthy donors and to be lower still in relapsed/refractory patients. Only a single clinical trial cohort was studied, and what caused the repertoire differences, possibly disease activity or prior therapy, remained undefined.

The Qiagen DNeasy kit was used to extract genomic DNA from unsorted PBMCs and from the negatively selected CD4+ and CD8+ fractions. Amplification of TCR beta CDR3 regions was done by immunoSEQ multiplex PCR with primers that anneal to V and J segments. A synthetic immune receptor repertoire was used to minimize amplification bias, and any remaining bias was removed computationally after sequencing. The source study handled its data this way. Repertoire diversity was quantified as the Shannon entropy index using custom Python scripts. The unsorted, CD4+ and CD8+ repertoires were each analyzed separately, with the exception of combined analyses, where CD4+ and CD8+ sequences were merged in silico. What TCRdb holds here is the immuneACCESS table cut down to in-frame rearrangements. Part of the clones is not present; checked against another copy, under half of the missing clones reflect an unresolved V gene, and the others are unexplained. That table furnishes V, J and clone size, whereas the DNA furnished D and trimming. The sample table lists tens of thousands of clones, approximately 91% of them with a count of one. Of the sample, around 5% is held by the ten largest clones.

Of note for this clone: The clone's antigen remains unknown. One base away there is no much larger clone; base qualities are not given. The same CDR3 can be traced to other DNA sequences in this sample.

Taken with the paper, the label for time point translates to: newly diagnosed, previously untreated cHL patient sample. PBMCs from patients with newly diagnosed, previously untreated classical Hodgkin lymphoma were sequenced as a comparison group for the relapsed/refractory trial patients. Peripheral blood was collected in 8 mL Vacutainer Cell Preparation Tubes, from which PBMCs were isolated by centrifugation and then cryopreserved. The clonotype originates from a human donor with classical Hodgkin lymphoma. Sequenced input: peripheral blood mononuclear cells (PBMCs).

At the DNA level, the sequence is TGCGCCAGCAGCCTTAGCACAGATACGCAGTATTTT. Its protein reads: CASSLSTDTQYF. Recombination linked TRBV5-1 to TRBJ2-3, with no D gene named confidently. The V end loses 4 bases and the J end loses 0 bases, and a stretch of 3 bases separates them. There are 12 amino acids in the CDR3, from cysteine to phenylalanine inclusive. Only CDR3 DNA remains: 36 bases, in frame from the first base. CDR1 and CDR2 were assigned from the germline V gene as SGHRS and YFSETQ.